This T cell receptor (beta chain) comes out of a study of blood T cell repertoires in COVID-19. The wider study: Sources were T cells, B-cell-depleted T cells, or PBMCs; the material itself was cDNA or gDNA.

With 5 bases clipped from V and 6 bases from J, the junction kept 0 bases outside the gene matches. The CDR3 runs 11 residues. Germline V lookup: CDR1 DFQATT, CDR2 SNEGSKA (reference sequence). In the 2 weeks before study entry, exposed participants met a COVID-19 case, which was PCR-confirmed or clinician-diagnosed. Per the original methods: It was from reference gene primer amplification that nucleated cell counts were estimated. Produced via immunoSEQ multiplex PCR; TCRdb's table is partial and in-frame only. V and J calls plus clone size are reproduced from that table; the DNA served to infer D and trimming. The sample contains about 320,000 clones, 85% of which appear only once.

Input material: PBMCs or T cells enriched from blood (not recorded which). The chain joins TRBV20-1 to TRBJ1-2; 10 bases are shared with TRBD1. The receptor's source is a woman in her twenties or thirties who had been exposed to COVID-19. CDR3 residues: CSAGQGDGYTF. The DNA for the CDR3 is TGCAGTGCTGGACAGGGGGATGGCTACACCTTC.